This T cell receptor (beta chain) was retrieved from a study of beta chain features in type 1 diabetes. Findings of the study overall: Within each of all four CD4+ subsets, Type 1 diabetes patients had TCRB CDR3s that were moderately but significantly shorter. Insertions at VDJ junctions were less frequent in type 1 diabetes patients. These patients also deleted more nucleotides at the same junctions. Patients showed naive, central memory and Treg TCRB repertoires that appeared more similar than those of healthy donors.

Sorting with CD45RO/CCR7/CD25/CD127/CD95/CD27 yielded naive, central memory, regulatory and stem-like memory CD4+ cells. The table lists this clone with many counts. Its cognate antigen is unknown. All of the isolated RNA was reverse transcribed, so expressed TCRB transcripts were sequenced. Here immunoSEQ multiplex PCR was the method, and the copy in TCRdb shows in-frame clones only, minus some. This sample has 400,000 or so clones, with around 10% found just once. The V segment lost 5 bases and the J segment 9 bases; nucleotides outside the gene matches: 11. The CDR3 is 15 amino acids. The germline V gene has CDR1 SEHNR and CDR2 FQNEAQ (reference sequence).

The sequenced material came from central memory CD4+ T cells from blood. The rearrangement joins TRBV7-9 to TRBJ2-1; 9 bases line up with TRBD1. This clonotype originated in a man aged 25-45 years with type 1 diabetes. For the CDR3, the DNA is TGTGCCAGCAGCCCTAGGGGACAGGGCGAAGGTGAGCAGTTCTTC. This gives the protein CASSPRGQGEGEQFF.